This T cell receptor (beta chain) was obtained from a study of cytomegalovirus exposure and HLA in healthy donors. The study ran its PCR with 60 Vbeta and 13 Jbeta primers. Assay: immunoSEQ multiplex PCR; the TCRdb copy retains only in-frame clones and omits some. The sample lists hundreds of thousands of clones, 85% to 90% occurring once. Unmatched junction bases numbered 6, after V lost 1 base and J lost 0 bases. In germline, CDR1 is SGHRS, CDR2 YFSETQ. The CDR3 is 16 amino acids. The sequencing sample was made of PBMCs. The TCR was taken from a young woman in good health and CMV-seronegative. This chain connects TRBV5-1 to TRBJ1-1, with 7 bases matching TRBD1. The DNA of the CDR3 is TGCGCCAGCAGCTTGTCCGGGACAGCTATGAACACTGAAGCTTTCTTT. Translation: CASSLSGTAMNTEAFF. Based on the CDR3 plus reference TRBV5-1 and TRBJ1-1, the full variable domain is KAGVTQTPRYLIKTRGQQVTLSCSPISGHRSVSWYQQTPGQGLQFLFEYFSETQRNKGNFPGRFSGRQFSNSRSEMNVSTLELGDSALYLCASSLSGTAMNTEAFFGQGTRLTVV.